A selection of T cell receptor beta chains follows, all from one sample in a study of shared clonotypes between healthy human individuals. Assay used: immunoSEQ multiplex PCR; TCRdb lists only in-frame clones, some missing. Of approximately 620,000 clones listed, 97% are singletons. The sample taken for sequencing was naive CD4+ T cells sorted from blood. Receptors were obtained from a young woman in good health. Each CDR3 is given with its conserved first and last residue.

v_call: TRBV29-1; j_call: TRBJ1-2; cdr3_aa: CSAPTGVGSLGYTF
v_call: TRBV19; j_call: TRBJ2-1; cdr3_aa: CASSIGTPHGTEQFF
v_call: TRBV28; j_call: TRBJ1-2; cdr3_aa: CASSLESPYGYTF
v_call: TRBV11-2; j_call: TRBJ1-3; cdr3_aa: CASSLVGTASGNTIYF
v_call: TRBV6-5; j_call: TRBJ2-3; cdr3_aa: CASSRDGRQYF
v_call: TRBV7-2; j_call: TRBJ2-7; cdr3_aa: CASSLDLLAGDYEQYF
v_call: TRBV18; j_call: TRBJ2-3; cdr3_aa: CASSPGRALPDTQYF
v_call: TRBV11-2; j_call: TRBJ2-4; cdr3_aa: CASSSLEGQGTSGGIQYF
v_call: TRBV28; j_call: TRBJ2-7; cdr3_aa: CASSLNGPYEQYF
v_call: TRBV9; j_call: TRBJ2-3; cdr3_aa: CASSAGTSGRGKDTQYF
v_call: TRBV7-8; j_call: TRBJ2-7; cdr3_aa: CASSLVGASGRAYEQYF
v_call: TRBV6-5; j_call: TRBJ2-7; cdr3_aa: CASSAASGGLEQYF
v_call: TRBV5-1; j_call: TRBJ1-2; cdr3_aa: CASSLLPGAYGYTF
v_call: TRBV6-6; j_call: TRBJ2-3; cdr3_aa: CASSHGLAGKDTQYF
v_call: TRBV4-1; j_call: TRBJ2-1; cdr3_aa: CASSQLGLAGVEQFF
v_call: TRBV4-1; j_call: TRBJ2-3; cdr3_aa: CASSQDRFYTDTQYF
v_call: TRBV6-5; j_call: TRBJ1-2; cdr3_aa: CASSYSRGLYGYTF
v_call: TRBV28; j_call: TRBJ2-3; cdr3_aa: CASSGPGPGRTDTQYF
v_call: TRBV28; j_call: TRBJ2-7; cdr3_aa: CASSFEGLPYEQYF
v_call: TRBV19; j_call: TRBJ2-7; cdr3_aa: CASSIGGTGVREQYF
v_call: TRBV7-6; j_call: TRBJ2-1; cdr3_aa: CASSTTGGRNEQFF
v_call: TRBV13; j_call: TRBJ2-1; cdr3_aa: CASSLGPRQGADNEQFF
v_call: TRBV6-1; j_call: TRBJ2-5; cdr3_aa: CASSEIAWGGKNQETQYF
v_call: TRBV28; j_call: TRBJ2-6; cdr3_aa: CASRTGLAGAGANVLTF
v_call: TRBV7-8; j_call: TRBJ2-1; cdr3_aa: CASSIRNGAYNEQFF
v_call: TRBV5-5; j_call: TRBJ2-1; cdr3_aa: CASSLEGINSYNEQFF
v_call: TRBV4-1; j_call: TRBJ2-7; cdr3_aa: CASRGLAGGREQYF
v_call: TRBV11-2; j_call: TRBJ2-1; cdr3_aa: CASSRARGLYNEQFF
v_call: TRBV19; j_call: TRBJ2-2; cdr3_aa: CASRTGWLTGELFF
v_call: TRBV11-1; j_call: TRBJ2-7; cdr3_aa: CASSSGGQGAVF